This T cell receptor (beta chain) appears in the sequencing data of a study of blood T cell repertoires in COVID-19. Whole-study context: Samples of COVID-19 (acute and convalescent) were obtained from the United States, Italy and Spain. T cells, B-cell-depleted T cells, or PBMCs provided the cDNA or gDNA that served as material.

The CDR3 runs to 15 residues. Germline trimming cut 4 bases from V and 4 bases from J; bases unmatched to any gene: 7. CDR1 LNHNV and CDR2 YYDKDF come from the germline V gene (reference sequence). How the authors handled the data: Reference gene primer amplification yielded estimated nucleated cell counts. Assay used: immunoSEQ multiplex PCR; TCRdb lists only in-frame clones, some missing. That table gives V, J and clone size, and the DNA gave D and trimming. The table includes 370,000 or so clones, roughly 77% detected once. J is TRBJ1-5 and V is TRBV15; 7 bases align to TRBD1. This sequence originates from a human donor with acute or convalescent COVID-19. The donor label of this sample is uncertain. The specimen sequenced was peripheral blood. DNA for the CDR3: TGTGCCACCAGCACCCTAGACAGGGAAAATCAGCCCCAGCATTTT. Encoded protein: CATSTLDRENQPQHF. The entire variable domain, with the rest obtained from reference TRBV15 and TRBJ1-5, is as follows: DAMVIQNPRYQVTQFGKPVTLSCSQTLNHNVMYWYQQKSSQAPKLLFHYYDKDFNNEADTPDNFQSRRPNTSFCFLDIRSPGLGDTAMYLCATSTLDRENQPQHFGDGTRLSIL.